Each of the 19 T cell receptor beta chains below was sequenced from the same sample in a study of T cells in Graves' hyperthyroidism and ophthalmopathy. Authors of the study amplified TCR beta CDR3 regions from RNA transcripts. The study used the HTBI primer set for a first-round RT-PCR of the TCR CDR3. MiXCR was run by TCRdb on the multiplex PCR reads, yielding one entry per CDR3 protein. The sample includes 550,000 to 600,000 distinct CDR3 sequences, around 14% seen only once; the top ten take roughly 7%. The source material was blood. All receptors come from a woman aged 18-30 years with Graves' ophthalmopathy.

This clonotype has a count of ten or more. J is TRBJ1-1 and V is TRBV27; 7 bases are a match to TRBD1. The CDR3 is 13 amino acids. V lost 8 bases to trimming and J lost 10 bases; unmatched junction nucleotides: 13. From germline, CDR1 is MNHEY and CDR2 SMNVEV (reference sequence). CDR3 DNA sequence: TGTGCCAGCGGTGAGGGGGCAGGGCAGGTAGCTTTCTTT. Its protein product is CASGEGAGQVAFF.

This clonotype was found many times. The genes are TRBV28 and TRBJ2-3; D unresolved. CDR1 is MDHEN, CDR2 SYDVKM, per germline. The CDR3 is made up of 11 amino acids. V lost 8 bases to trimming and J lost 5 bases, with 8 bases between them. The CDR3 loop is CASQFEDTQYF. CDR3 bases: TGTGCCAGCCAGTTCGAAGATACGCAGTATTTT.

The chain is built from TRBV19 and TRBJ2-7, with D possibly matching TRBD2 (6 bases). With 7 bases removed from V and 0 bases from J, the gap between germline ends came to 16 bases. The CDR3 has 15 amino acids. Germline assignment: CDR1 LNHDA and CDR2 SQIVND (reference sequence). The CDR3, as DNA: TGTGCCAGTATGTCTAGCGCACCTTTCTCCTACGAGCAGTACTTC. Translation gives CASMSSAPFSYEQYF.

This clonotype was seen ten or more times. J is TRBJ1-4 and V is TRBV18; 7 bases agree with TRBD1. With V trimmed by 6 bases and J by 8 bases, 9 bases remained unmatched. Germline CDR1 KGHSH, CDR2 LQKENI. The CDR3 runs to 14 residues. CDR3 residues: CASSRDSSREKLFF. Here the CDR3 DNA reads TGTGCCAGCTCGCGGGACAGCAGCCGGGAAAAACTGTTTTTT.

There are a few counts of this clonotype. This chain uses TRBV6-1 with TRBJ1-2, with D possibly being TRBD1 (6 bases). Looked up from germline, CDR1 is MNHNS and CDR2 is SASEGT. Trimming shortened V by 6 bases and J by 7 bases, and 12 bases separated the two germline ends. The CDR3 spans 12 residues. CDR3 nucleotides: TGTGCCAGCAGACCCCAGGGGATTGGCTACACCTTC. Amino acids: CASRPQGIGYTF.

This clonotype was found many times. This rearrangement joins TRBV6-1 to TRBJ2-1, with 10 bases matching TRBD2. CDR3 length: 16 residues. V dropped 6 bases and J dropped 5; count of bases not matched to a gene: 10. The germline V gene encodes CDR1 MNHNS and CDR2 SASEGT. The CDR3 DNA is TGTGCCAGCAGCAAATCGACTAGCGGGCACAACAATGAGCAGTTCTTC. This encodes CASSKSTSGHNNEQFF.

This clonotype was seen repeatedly, ten times or more. This chain joins TRBV30 and TRBJ2-3, with 8 bases matching TRBD2. The ends lost 2 bases at V and 6 bases at J; junction bases unmatched: 4. The CDR3 has 13 residues. Germline loops: CDR1 GTSNPN, CDR2 SVGIG (reference sequence). CDR3 nucleotide sequence: TGTGCCTGGAGTAGCGAGCGGGGGGATACGCAGTATTTT. This sequence encodes CAWSSERGDTQYF.

This clonotype has at least ten counts. The chain is built from TRBV29-1 and TRBJ2-7; the D call may be TRBD1 or TRBD2 (5 bases each). The CDR3 is made up of 14 amino acids. With 5 bases removed from V and 3 bases from J, the gap between germline ends came to 17 bases. CDR1 is SQVTM and CDR2 is ANQGSEA in the germline V gene. CDR3 DNA: TGCAGCGTTCTCCCCGGTCGGGACGGCTACGAGCAGTACTTC. This translates into CSVLPGRDGYEQYF.

The chain combines TRBV20-1 with TRBJ2-2, with a possible D match to TRBD2 (7 bases). Deletions cut 3 bases from V and 3 bases from J, with 14 bases between. From germline, CDR1 is DFQATT and CDR2 SNEGSKA (reference sequence). The CDR3 loop spans 15 amino acids. Written as DNA, the CDR3 is TGCAGTGCTAGTGGGGGGGCATTGGACACCGGGGAGCTGTTTTTT. Protein sequence: CSASGGALDTGELFF.

The chain carries TRBV7-3 and TRBJ2-3; the D gene is possibly TRBD2 (5 bases). This CDR3 has 13 amino acids. Trimming cost V 4 bases and J 7 bases, with 12 bases left between them. Germline V gene data show CDR1 as SGHTA and CDR2 as FQGTGA. The CDR3 region has the DNA TGTGCCAGCAGCTCGACTAATGATAATACGCAGTATTTT. It is translated as CASSSTNDNTQYF.

In its sample, this clonotype was seen many times. The V gene is TRBV9, the J gene TRBJ2-7; tentatively, D is TRBD2 (6 bases). The CDR3 loop spans 15 amino acids. The V gene lost 0 bases and the J gene lost 6 bases, with 16 bases spanning the gap. The germline CDR1 and CDR2 sequences are SGDLS and YYNGEE. The chain's CDR3 is CASSVGSSVLSEQYF. The CDR3 DNA sequence: TGTGCCAGCAGCGTAGGGTCTAGCGTTCTTTCCGAGCAGTACTTC.

This clonotype was picked up many times. The rearrangement links TRBV7-9 to TRBJ2-5; TRBD1 aligns across 10 bases. Per the germline V gene, CDR1 is SEHNR and CDR2 is FQNEAQ (reference sequence). This CDR3 has 17 amino acids. The J segment lost 5 bases and the V segment lost 5 bases, leaving 14 bases of the junction unmatched. The CDR3 nucleotides are TGTGCCAGCAGCCCGGGACAGGGGTCAGCAGGTTGGGAGACCCAGTACTTC. Its protein is CASSPGQGSAGWETQYF.

This clonotype turned up a few times. The chain links TRBV13 to TRBJ2-1, with 10 bases identical to TRBD2. The germline CDR1 and CDR2 sequences are PRHDT and FYEKMQ (reference sequence). V was pared by 5 bases and J by 6 bases, with 19 bases of the junction left unmatched. The CDR3 is 19 residues long. CDR3 nucleotide sequence: TGTGCCAGCAGCCCAGGATTAGCGGGAGGAACGTACCATGGCAATGAGCAGTTCTTC. Its protein is CASSPGLAGGTYHGNEQFF.

This clonotype appeared many times. This CDR3 reads CASSLAGGARNTEAFF. CDR3 coding DNA: TGTGCCAGCAGCTTAGCAGGGGGCGCGAGGAACACTGAAGCTTTCTTT. J is TRBJ1-1 and V is TRBV7-9; 7 nucleotides match TRBD1. The CDR3 consists of 16 residues. The V and J ends lost 0 bases and 1 base, in that order; junction bases with no gene match: 5. Germline loops: CDR1 SEHNR, CDR2 FQNEAQ (reference sequence). Together with reference TRBV7-9 and TRBJ1-1, the CDR3 gives the full variable domain: DTGVSQNPRHKITKRGQNVTFRCDPISEHNRLYWYRQTLGQGPEFLTYFQNEAQLEKSRLLSDRFSAERPKGSFSTLEIQRTEQGDSAMYLCASSLAGGARNTEAFFGQGTRLTVV.

The chain has TRBV7-2 and TRBJ2-2; 10 nucleotides match TRBD2. Germline V lookup: CDR1 SGHTA, CDR2 FQGNSA. The CDR3 runs to 17 residues. The ends lost 2 bases at V and 8 bases at J; junction bases unmatched: 11. The CDR3: CASSLTFLAGVGGELFF. Written as DNA, the CDR3 is TGTGCCAGCAGCTTAACCTTCCTAGCGGGAGTCGGTGGGGAGCTGTTTTTT.

In its sample, this clonotype was seen many times. The chain joins TRBV12-3 or TRBV12-4 to TRBJ1-1; D might be TRBD1 (5 bases). The CDR3 sequence is 12 residues long. With 5 bases removed from V and 8 bases from J, the gap between germline ends came to 12 bases. CDR3 nucleotide sequence: TGTGCCAGCAGTGTGAAGTGGGACGAAGCTTTCTTT. It codes for CASSVKWDEAFF.

This clonotype was observed a handful of times. A read error may explain this, as a much larger clone is one base away. Written as DNA, the CDR3 is TGTGCCAGCAGCCAAGGGATGGAGACCCAGTACTTC. Protein sequence: CASSQGMETQYF. This chain joins TRBV3-1 and TRBJ2-5; no firm D call. The germline V and J ends were trimmed by 1 base and 5 bases, with 5 bases remaining between them. The V gene's germline CDR1 is LGHDT and CDR2 YNNKEL (reference sequence). This CDR3 has 12 residues.

This clonotype appeared a few times. CDR3 amino acids: CASSAGGGGKNEQYF. In DNA form, the CDR3 reads TGTGCCAGCAGCGCTGGTGGGGGGGGGAAAAACGAGCAGTACTTC. This chain connects TRBV7-9 to TRBJ2-7, with 7 nucleotides matching TRBD2. The CDR3 extends over 15 amino acids. Germline trimming cut 5 bases from V and 5 bases from J; bases unmatched to any gene: 12. CDR1 is SEHNR, CDR2 FQNEAQ, per germline (reference sequence).

The table lists this clonotype with many counts. This chain links TRBV20-1 with TRBJ1-1; 9 positions agree with TRBD1. Trimming cost V 0 bases and J 4 bases; bases outside gene matches: 9. This CDR3 is 16 amino acids long. Germline CDR1 and CDR2: DFQATT and SNEGSKA (reference sequence). As DNA, the CDR3 is TGCAGTGCTAGAGAGTCCGGGACAGGGTGGAGCACTGAAGCTTTCTTT. Amino acids: CSARESGTGWSTEAFF.